This entry features one T cell receptor (beta chain) sequence. The J segment lost 5 bases and the V segment lost 4 bases, leaving 5 bases of the junction unmatched. CDR1 and CDR2 from the germline V gene are SGHRS and YFSETQ. This CDR3 has 13 residues. The collection from each donor was one heparinised blood draw averaging about 116 mL. Expressed TCRB transcripts got sequenced, as all isolated RNA was reverse transcribed. Regulatory, naive and central memory T cell samples averaged approximately 3.8 million reads. Measured with immunoSEQ multiplex PCR; TCRdb has only the in-frame clones, and not every one. The repertoire holds about 180,000 clones, about 13% seen once, with 0.5% to 0.75% in the top ten. The sample belongs to a study of beta chain features in type 1 diabetes.

The sample taken for sequencing was central memory CD4+ T cells from blood. This receptor was identified in a woman between 18 and 30 years old in good health. The rearrangement links TRBV5-1 to TRBJ2-5; 7 bases match TRBD1. The CDR3 bases are TGCGCCAGCAGCCCGACAGGGCGGGAGACCCAGTACTTC. It specifies CASSPTGRETQYF.